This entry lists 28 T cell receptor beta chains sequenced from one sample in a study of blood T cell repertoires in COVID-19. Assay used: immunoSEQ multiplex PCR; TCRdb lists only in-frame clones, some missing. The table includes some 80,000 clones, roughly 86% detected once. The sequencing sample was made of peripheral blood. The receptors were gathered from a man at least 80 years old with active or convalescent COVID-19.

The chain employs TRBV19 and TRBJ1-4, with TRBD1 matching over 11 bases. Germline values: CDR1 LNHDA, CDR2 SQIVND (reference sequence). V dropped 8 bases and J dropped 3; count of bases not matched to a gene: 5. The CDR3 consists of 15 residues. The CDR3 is CASSGTGGANEKLFF. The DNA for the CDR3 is TGTGCCAGTTCCGGGACAGGGGGAGCTAATGAAAAACTGTTTTTT.

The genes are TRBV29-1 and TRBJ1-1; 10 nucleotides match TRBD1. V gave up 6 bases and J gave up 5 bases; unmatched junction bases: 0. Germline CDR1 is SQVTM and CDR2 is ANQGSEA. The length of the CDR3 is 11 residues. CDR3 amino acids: CSVGQGTEAFF. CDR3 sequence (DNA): TGCAGCGTGGGACAGGGGACTGAAGCTTTCTTT.

The CDR3: CAWSTGGRTQYF. DNA for the CDR3: TGTGCCTGGAGTACCGGAGGAAGGACCCAGTACTTC. The rearrangement links TRBV30 to TRBJ2-5, with D possibly TRBD2 on 5 matching bases. Germline values: CDR1 GTSNPN, CDR2 SVGIG (reference sequence). Trimming stripped 2 bases from V and 7 bases from J, with 11 bases between. This CDR3 is built from 12 residues.

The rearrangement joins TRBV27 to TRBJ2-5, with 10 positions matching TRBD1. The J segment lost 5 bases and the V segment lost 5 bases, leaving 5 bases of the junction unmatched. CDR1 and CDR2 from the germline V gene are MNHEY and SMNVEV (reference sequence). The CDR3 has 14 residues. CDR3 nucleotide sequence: TGTGCCAGCAGTCCATCGGACAGGGGGGAGACCCAGTACTTC. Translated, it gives CASSPSDRGETQYF.

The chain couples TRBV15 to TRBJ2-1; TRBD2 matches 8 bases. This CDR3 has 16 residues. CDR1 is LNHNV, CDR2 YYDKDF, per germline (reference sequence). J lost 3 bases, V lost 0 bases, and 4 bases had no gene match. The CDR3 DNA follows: TGTGCCACCAGCAGAGATCCGGGGGGGATCTACAATGAGCAGTTCTTC. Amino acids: CATSRDPGGIYNEQFF.

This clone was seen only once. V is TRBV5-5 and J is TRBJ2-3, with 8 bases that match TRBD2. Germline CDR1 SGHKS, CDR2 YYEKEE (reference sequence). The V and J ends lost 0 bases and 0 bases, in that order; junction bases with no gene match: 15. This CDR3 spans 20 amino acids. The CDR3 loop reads CASSLATSSGGGRSTDTQYF. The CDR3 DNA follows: TGTGCCAGCAGCTTGGCCACATCCAGCGGGGGAGGACGTAGCACAGATACGCAGTATTTT.

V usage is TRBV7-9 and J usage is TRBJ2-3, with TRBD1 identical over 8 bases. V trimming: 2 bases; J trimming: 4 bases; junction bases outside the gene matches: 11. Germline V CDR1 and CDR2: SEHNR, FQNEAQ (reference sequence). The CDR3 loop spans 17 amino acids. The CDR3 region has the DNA TGTGCCAGCAGCTTATCCCGTGCAGGGGGCTCCCCAGATACGCAGTATTTT. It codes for CASSLSRAGGSPDTQYF.

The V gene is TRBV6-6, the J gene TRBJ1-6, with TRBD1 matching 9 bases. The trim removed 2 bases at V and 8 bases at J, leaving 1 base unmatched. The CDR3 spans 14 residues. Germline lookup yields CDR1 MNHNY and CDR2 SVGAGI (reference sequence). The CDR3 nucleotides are TGTGCCAGCAGTTACCGGGACAGGGATTCACCCCTCCACTTT. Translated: CASSYRDRDSPLHF.

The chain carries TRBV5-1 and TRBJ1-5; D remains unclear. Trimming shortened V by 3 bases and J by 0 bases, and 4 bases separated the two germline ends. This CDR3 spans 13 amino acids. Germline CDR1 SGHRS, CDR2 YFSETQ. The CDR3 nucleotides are TGCGCCAGCAGCTACGGTAGCAATCAGCCCCAGCATTTT. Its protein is CASSYGSNQPQHF.

CDR3: CASSKRLGGRAQETQYF. The CDR3 DNA sequence: TGTGCCAGCAGCAAACGTCTCGGGGGGAGGGCCCAAGAGACCCAGTACTTC. The chain has TRBV11-3 and TRBJ2-5; 7 positions agree with TRBD2. The CDR3 has 17 residues. Germline V CDR1 and CDR2: SGHNT, YENEEA. Trimming cost V 5 bases and J 1 base; bases outside gene matches: 13.

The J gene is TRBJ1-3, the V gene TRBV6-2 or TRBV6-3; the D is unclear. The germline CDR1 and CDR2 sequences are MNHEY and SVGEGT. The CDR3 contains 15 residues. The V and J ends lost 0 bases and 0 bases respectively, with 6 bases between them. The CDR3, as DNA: TGTGCCAGCAGTTACTCAGGGAGCTCTGGAAACACCATATATTTT. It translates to CASSYSGSSGNTIYF.

CDR3 protein: CASRARGLRQGSPLHF. The CDR3 bases are TGTGCCAGCAGGGCCCGGGGGCTCCGACAGGGTTCACCCCTCCACTTT. V usage is TRBV28 and J usage is TRBJ1-6, with TRBD1 matching 7 bases. The CDR3 length is 16 residues. V lost 6 bases to trimming and J lost 9 bases; unmatched junction nucleotides: 14. Germline assignment: CDR1 MDHEN and CDR2 SYDVKM.

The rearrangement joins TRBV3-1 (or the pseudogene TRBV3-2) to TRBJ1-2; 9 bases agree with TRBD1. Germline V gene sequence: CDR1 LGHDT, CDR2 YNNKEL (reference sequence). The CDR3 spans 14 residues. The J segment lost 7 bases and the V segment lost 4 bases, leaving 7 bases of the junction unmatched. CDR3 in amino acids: CASSLTGGGGGYTF. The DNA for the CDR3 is TGTGCCAGCAGCCTCACAGGGGGCGGGGGTGGCTACACCTTC.

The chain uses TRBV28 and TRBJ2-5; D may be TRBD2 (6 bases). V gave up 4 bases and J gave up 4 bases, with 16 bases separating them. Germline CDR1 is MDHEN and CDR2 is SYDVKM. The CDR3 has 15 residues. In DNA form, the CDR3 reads TGTGCCAGCAGTTGGGTGACTAGAGGAGTAGAGACCCAGTACTTC. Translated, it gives CASSWVTRGVETQYF.

DNA of the CDR3: TGTGCCAGCAGCTTGGAACAGGGGGTTGGTGCCGGGGAGCTGTTTTTT. This encodes CASSLEQGVGAGELFF. This sequence joins TRBV5-4 and TRBJ2-2; 8 nucleotides agree with TRBD1. This CDR3 has 16 residues. Germline assignment: CDR1 SGHNT and CDR2 YYREEE (reference sequence). The V and J ends lost 0 bases and 6 bases, in that order; junction bases with no gene match: 7.

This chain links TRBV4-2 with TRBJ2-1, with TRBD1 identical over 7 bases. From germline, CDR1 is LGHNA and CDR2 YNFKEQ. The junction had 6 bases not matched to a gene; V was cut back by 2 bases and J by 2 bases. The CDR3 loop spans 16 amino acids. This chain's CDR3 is CASSQTHRGPYNEQFF. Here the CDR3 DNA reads TGTGCCAGCAGCCAAACTCACAGGGGCCCCTACAATGAGCAGTTCTTC.

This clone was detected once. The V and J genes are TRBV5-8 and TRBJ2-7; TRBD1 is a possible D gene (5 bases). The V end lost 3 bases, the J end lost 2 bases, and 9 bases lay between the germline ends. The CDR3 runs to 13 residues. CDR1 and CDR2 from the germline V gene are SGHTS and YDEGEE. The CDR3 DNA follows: TGTGCCAGCAGCTCGGGCAGGGCCTACGAGCAGTACGTC. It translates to CASSSGRAYEQYV.

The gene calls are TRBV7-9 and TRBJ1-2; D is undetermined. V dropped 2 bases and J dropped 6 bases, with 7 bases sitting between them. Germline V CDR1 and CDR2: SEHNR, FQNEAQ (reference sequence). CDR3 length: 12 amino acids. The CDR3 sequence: CASSLTNHGYTF. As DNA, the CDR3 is TGTGCCAGCAGCTTAACTAATCATGGCTACACCTTC.

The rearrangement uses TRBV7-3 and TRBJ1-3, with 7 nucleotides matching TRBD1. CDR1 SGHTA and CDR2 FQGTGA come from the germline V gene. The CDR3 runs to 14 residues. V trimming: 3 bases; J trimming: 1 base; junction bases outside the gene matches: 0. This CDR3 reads CASSLTGSGNTIYF. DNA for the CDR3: TGTGCCAGCAGCTTGACAGGGTCTGGAAACACCATATATTTT.

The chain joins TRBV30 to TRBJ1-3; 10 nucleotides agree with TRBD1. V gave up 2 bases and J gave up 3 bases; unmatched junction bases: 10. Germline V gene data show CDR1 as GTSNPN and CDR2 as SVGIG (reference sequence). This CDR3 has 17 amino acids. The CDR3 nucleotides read TGTGCCTGGAGTTTCGGGACAGGGGAATTTGGTGGAAACACCATATATTTT. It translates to CAWSFGTGEFGGNTIYF.

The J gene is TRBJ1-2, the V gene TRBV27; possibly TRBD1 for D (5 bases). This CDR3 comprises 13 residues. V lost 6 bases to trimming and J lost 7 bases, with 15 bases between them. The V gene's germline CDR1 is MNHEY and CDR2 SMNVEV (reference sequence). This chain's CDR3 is CASRPSGVGGYTF. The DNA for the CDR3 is TGTGCCAGCAGGCCGTCGGGGGTCGGTGGCTACACCTTC.

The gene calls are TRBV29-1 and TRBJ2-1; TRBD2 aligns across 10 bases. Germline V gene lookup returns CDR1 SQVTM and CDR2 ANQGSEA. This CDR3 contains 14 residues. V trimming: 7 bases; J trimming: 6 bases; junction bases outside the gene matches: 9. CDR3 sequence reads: CSASGTSVPNEQFF. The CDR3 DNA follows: TGCAGCGCGTCCGGGACTAGCGTCCCCAATGAGCAGTTCTTC.

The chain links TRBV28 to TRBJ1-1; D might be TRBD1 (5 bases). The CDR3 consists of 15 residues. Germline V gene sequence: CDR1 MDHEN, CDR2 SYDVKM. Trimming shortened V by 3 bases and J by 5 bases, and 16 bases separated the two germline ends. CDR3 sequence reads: CASSFSGGSRTEAFF. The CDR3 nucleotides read TGTGCCAGCAGTTTTTCCGGGGGATCACGGACTGAAGCTTTCTTT. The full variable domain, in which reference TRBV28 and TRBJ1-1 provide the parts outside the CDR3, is DVKVTQSSRYLVKRTGEKVFLECVQDMDHENMFWYRQDPGLGLRLIYFSYDVKMKEKGDIPEGYSVSREKKERFSLILESASTNQTSMYLCASSFSGGSRTEAFFGQGTRLTVV.

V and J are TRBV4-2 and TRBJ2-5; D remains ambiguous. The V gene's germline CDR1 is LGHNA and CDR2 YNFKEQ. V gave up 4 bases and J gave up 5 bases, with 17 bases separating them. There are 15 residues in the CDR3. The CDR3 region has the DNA TGTGCCAGCAGCCTCTACCAAGGCCTGAGGGAGACCCAGTACTTC. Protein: CASSLYQGLRETQYF.

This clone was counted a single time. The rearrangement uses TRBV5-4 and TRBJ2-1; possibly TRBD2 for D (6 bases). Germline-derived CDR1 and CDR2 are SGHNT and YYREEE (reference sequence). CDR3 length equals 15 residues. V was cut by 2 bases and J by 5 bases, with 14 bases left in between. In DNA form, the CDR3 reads TGTGCCAGCAGCTTTGGGGGGACTGGAAACAATGAGCAGTTCTTC. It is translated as CASSFGGTGNNEQFF.

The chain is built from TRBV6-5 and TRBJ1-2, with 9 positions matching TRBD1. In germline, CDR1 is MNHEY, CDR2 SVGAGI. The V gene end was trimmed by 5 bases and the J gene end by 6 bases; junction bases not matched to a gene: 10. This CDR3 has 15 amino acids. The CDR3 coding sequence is TGTGCCAGCAGTCGCAGACAGGGGGGTATGGATGGCTACACCTTC. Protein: CASSRRQGGMDGYTF.

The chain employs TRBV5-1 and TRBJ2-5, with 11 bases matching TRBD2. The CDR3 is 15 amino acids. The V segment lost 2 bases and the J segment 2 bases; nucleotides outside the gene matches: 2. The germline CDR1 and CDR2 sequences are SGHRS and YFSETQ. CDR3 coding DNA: TGCGCCAGCAGCTTTAGCGGGAGGGGGCAAGAGACCCAGTACTTC. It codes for CASSFSGRGQETQYF. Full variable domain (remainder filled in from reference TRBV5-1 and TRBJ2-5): KAGVTQTPRYLIKTRGQQVTLSCSPISGHRSVSWYQQTPGQGLQFLFEYFSETQRNKGNFPGRFSGRQFSNSRSEMNVSTLELGDSALYLCASSFSGRGQETQYFGPGTRLLVL.

The CDR3 bases are TGCGCCAGCAGTGGCCCGCTGCGCGGGGGGGCGAAAGATACGCAGTATTTT. This gives the protein CASSGPLRGGAKDTQYF. The chain combines TRBV10-2 with TRBJ2-3, with 9 bases aligning to TRBD2. The V gene's germline CDR1 is WSHSY and CDR2 SAAADI. V shed 4 bases, J shed 5 bases, and the junction held 13 bases outside the gene matches. The CDR3 sequence is 17 residues long.